This is a list of T cell receptor beta chains from one sample in a study of human T cells and chemical hapten exposure. Each CDR3 protein is one row after TCRdb ran MiXCR on the RACE reads. The repertoire includes 85,000 to 100,000 distinct CDR3 sequences, around 25% of them detected once, and about 9.3% sits in the top ten. Sequencing used whole blood, obtained in connection with sensitization to the hapten diphenylcyclopropenone (DPC). The source is a man in his forties with alopecia areata. Some clones in this sample may be carry-over from other donors' samples. Both conserved end residues are part of each CDR3. Each record gives: D gene, V gene, J gene, clone size, CDR3 DNA, CDR3 protein. D genes are given only for firm matches. Expanded clones are given a class, and other clones once, few, many or no size at all.

d_gene: TRBD2
v_gene: TRBV27
j_gene: TRBJ2-2
abundance: -
CDR3nt: TGTGCCAGCAGTTTCAGGCTAGCGGACACCGGGGAGCTGTTTTTT
CDR3aa: CASSFRLADTGELFF

d_gene: TRBD2
v_gene: TRBV28
j_gene: TRBJ2-7
abundance: -
CDR3nt: TGTGCCAGCAGTCCCCTCGGCGGGAGGAGCTCCTACGAGCAGTACTTC
CDR3aa: CASSPLGGRSSYEQYF

d_gene: TRBD1
v_gene: TRBV25-1
j_gene: TRBJ1-2
abundance: few
CDR3nt: TGTGCCAGCAGTGAATCGGACAGGGGCTTCCCCTATGGCTACACCTTC
CDR3aa: CASSESDRGFPYGYTF

d_gene: -
v_gene: TRBV19
j_gene: TRBJ1-2
abundance: few
CDR3nt: TGTGCCAGTGGCGATGGCTACACCTTC
CDR3aa: CASGDGYTF

d_gene: TRBD2
v_gene: TRBV28
j_gene: TRBJ2-7
abundance: -
CDR3nt: TGTGCCAGCAGTTTGTTTTTAGCGGGGTACTACGAGCAGTACTTC
CDR3aa: CASSLFLAGYYEQYF

d_gene: -
v_gene: TRBV5-5
j_gene: TRBJ1-3
abundance: -
CDR3nt: TGTGCCAGCAGCTTGGAGCCAGCCGTCGGTAACACCATATATTTT
CDR3aa: CASSLEPAVGNTIYF

d_gene: TRBD1
v_gene: TRBV10-3
j_gene: TRBJ2-7
abundance: -
CDR3nt: TGTGCCATCAGTCCACCGGGACAGGGCTACGAGCAGTACTTC
CDR3aa: CAISPPGQGYEQYF

d_gene: TRBD2
v_gene: TRBV10-2
j_gene: TRBJ2-1
abundance: few
CDR3nt: TGCGCCAGCAGCGAGGGGACTAGCGGTCCAGAGAGCTCCTACAATGAGCAGTTCTTC
CDR3aa: CASSEGTSGPESSYNEQFF

d_gene: -
v_gene: TRBV15
j_gene: TRBJ2-3
abundance: few
CDR3nt: TGTGCCACCAGCCTCACAGATACGCAGTATTTT
CDR3aa: CATSLTDTQYF

d_gene: -
v_gene: TRBV24-1
j_gene: TRBJ1-5
abundance: few
CDR3nt: TGTGCCACCCGAGGGGGTCAGAATCAGCCCCAGCATTTT
CDR3aa: CATRGGQNQPQHF

d_gene: TRBD2
v_gene: TRBV2
j_gene: TRBJ2-3
abundance: -
CDR3nt: TGTGCCAGCAGTGAAGCGCCGGGACTAGGGGTGTATTTT
CDR3aa: CASSEAPGLGVYF

d_gene: -
v_gene: TRBV27
j_gene: TRBJ2-2
abundance: -
CDR3nt: TGTGCCAGCAGTTTGCTGGGTACGAACACCGGGGAGCTGTTTTTT
CDR3aa: CASSLLGTNTGELFF

d_gene: TRBD1
v_gene: TRBV11-2
j_gene: TRBJ1-1
abundance: -
CDR3nt: TGTGCCAGCAGCTCCCGGGACAGGGTGGCTGAAGCTTTCTTT
CDR3aa: CASSSRDRVAEAFF

d_gene: -
v_gene: TRBV5-4
j_gene: TRBJ2-5
abundance: -
CDR3nt: TGTGCCAGCAGCTTGGCCAGCGGAGGAGTGGAGACCCAGTACTTC
CDR3aa: CASSLASGGVETQYF

d_gene: TRBD2
v_gene: TRBV29-1
j_gene: TRBJ2-3
abundance: -
CDR3nt: TGCAGCGTTGACCCCCCGGCTAGCGGGAGAACAGATACGCAGTATTTT
CDR3aa: CSVDPPASGRTDTQYF

d_gene: TRBD2
v_gene: TRBV3-1
j_gene: TRBJ2-1
abundance: -
CDR3nt: TGTGCCAGCAGCCAAGAAAGGGTGGCTAGCGGGAGGGCCCCCCGAGGAGAGCAGTTCTTC
CDR3aa: CASSQERVASGRAPRGEQFF

d_gene: TRBD2
v_gene: TRBV20-1
j_gene: TRBJ2-7
abundance: few
CDR3nt: TGCAGTGCCGGTAGCGGGAGGGCCTTCGAGCAGTACTTC
CDR3aa: CSAGSGRAFEQYF

d_gene: TRBD2
v_gene: TRBV3-1
j_gene: TRBJ2-7
abundance: -
CDR3nt: TGTGCCAGCAGAACTAGCGGGAGGGCCGACGAGCAGTACTTC
CDR3aa: CASRTSGRADEQYF

d_gene: -
v_gene: TRBV29-1
j_gene: TRBJ1-1
abundance: many
CDR3nt: TGCAGCGTTGAGGGAAGGGGTGTTGAAGCTTTCTTT
CDR3aa: CSVEGRGVEAFF

d_gene: -
v_gene: TRBV10-2
j_gene: TRBJ1-1
abundance: -
CDR3nt: TGCGCCAGCAGTGAGAACGACAGGAGGGCTTTCTTT
CDR3aa: CASSENDRRAFF

d_gene: -
v_gene: TRBV20-1
j_gene: TRBJ2-5
abundance: -
CDR3nt: TGCAGTGCTGCAAAGCCGAGGTTTTTAGCGGAGGGCCGACAAGAGACCCAGTACTTC
CDR3aa: CSAAKPRFLAEGRQETQYF

d_gene: TRBD2
v_gene: TRBV2
j_gene: TRBJ2-3
abundance: -
CDR3nt: TGTGCCAGCAGTGTTGCCGGGACTAAAGACACAGATACGCAGTATTTT
CDR3aa: CASSVAGTKDTDTQYF